These T cell receptor beta chains were read from a single sample in a study of identical twins. Each CDR3 protein is one row after TCRdb ran MiXCR on the 5' RACE reads. This table holds 700,000 to 950,000 distinct CDR3 sequences, about 12% found once. The data were also submitted as part of a second study, on yellow fever vaccine responses in identical twins.

Sequenced sample: PBMCs. All receptors derive from a woman between 18 and 30 years old in good health. The CDR3 runs from the conserved cysteine through the conserved F or W. D genes are given only for firm matches. Clone size, where shown, is once, few, many, or a class for clones that have expanded.

clone size	J gene	V gene	D gene	CDR3 protein	CDR3 DNA
-	TRBJ2-5	TRBV12-3/TRBV12-4	-	CASRTLRETQYF	TGTGCCAGCAGAACTCTCCGAGAGACCCAGTACTTC
few	TRBJ1-6	TRBV7-9	-	CASSLREQGNSPLHF	TGTGCCAGCAGCTTACGTGAACAGGGAAATTCACCCCTCCACTTT
few	TRBJ2-3	TRBV7-9	TRBD2	CASSLATSPTDTQYF	TGTGCCAGCAGCTTAGCGACTAGCCCCACAGATACGCAGTATTTT
-	TRBJ2-1	TRBV20-1	-	CSARGDLVRDEQFF	TGCAGTGCTAGAGGGGACTTAGTTAGGGATGAGCAGTTCTTC
few	TRBJ1-2	TRBV7-8	-	CASSFDRGPLYGYTF	TGTGCCAGCAGCTTCGACCGGGGACCCCTCTATGGCTACACCTTC
-	TRBJ2-7	TRBV6-5	TRBD2	CASSSPSGTYEQYF	TGTGCCAGCAGTTCCCCTAGCGGGACCTACGAGCAGTACTTC
-	TRBJ2-5	TRBV20-1	TRBD2	CSASNPSGERTQYF	TGCAGTGCCTCAAATCCGAGCGGGGAACGGACCCAGTACTTC
-	TRBJ2-7	TRBV5-4	TRBD2	CASSLASGRPGYEQYF	TGTGCCAGCAGCTTGGCTAGCGGGAGGCCAGGGTACGAGCAGTACTTC
few	TRBJ2-3	TRBV27	-	CASSLSRGRGDTQYF	TGTGCCAGCAGTTTATCACGGGGGCGTGGAGATACGCAGTATTTT
-	TRBJ2-1	TRBV4-2	TRBD2	CASSQVSPLAGGPNEQFF	TGTGCCAGCAGCCAAGTTTCCCCACTAGCGGGGGGGCCCAATGAGCAGTTCTTC
-	TRBJ2-5	TRBV5-5	-	CASRAGTNQETQYF	TGTGCCAGCAGAGCCGGGACAAACCAAGAGACCCAGTACTTC
-	TRBJ2-7	TRBV2	TRBD2	CASSITGGRYEQYF	TGTGCCAGCAGTATAACGGGAGGCCGGTACGAGCAGTACTTC
few	TRBJ2-3	TRBV5-5	-	CASSLAAGFGDTQYF	TGTGCCAGCAGCTTGGCCGCAGGTTTTGGAGATACGCAGTATTTT
many	TRBJ2-3	TRBV12-3/TRBV12-4	TRBD2	CASSPGTSGSWADTQYF	TGTGCCAGCAGTCCTGGGACTAGCGGGAGTTGGGCAGATACGCAGTATTTT
-	TRBJ2-5	TRBV7-6	TRBD1	CASSHSMTGKLETQYF	TGTGCCAGCAGCCACTCCATGACAGGGAAGTTAGAGACCCAGTACTTC
-	TRBJ2-7	TRBV10-2	-	CASSDRQVGFYEQYF	TGCGCCAGCAGTGATCGACAGGTGGGATTCTACGAGCAGTACTTC
-	TRBJ2-5	TRBV6-5	TRBD1	CASSSWDRVQETQYF	TGTGCCAGCAGTTCATGGGACAGGGTCCAAGAGACCCAGTACTTC
many	TRBJ2-7	TRBV12-3/TRBV12-4	-	CASSLRSPYEQYF	TGTGCCAGCAGTTTAAGGTCCCCCTACGAGCAGTACTTC
few	TRBJ2-2	TRBV7-9	-	CASSVTGVTGELFF	TGTGCCAGCTCCGTGACAGGAGTTACCGGGGAGCTGTTTTTT
few	TRBJ1-1	TRBV20-1	-	CSVPDSSLLNTEAFF	TGCAGTGTGCCCGACAGCTCCCTATTGAACACTGAAGCTTTCTTT
many	TRBJ1-1	TRBV25-1	-	CASSEWEGNTEAFF	TGTGCCAGCAGTGAATGGGAGGGGAACACTGAAGCTTTCTTT
few	TRBJ2-2	TRBV6-4	-	CAIPGGELFF	TGTGCCATCCCGGGCGGGGAGCTGTTTTTT
-	TRBJ2-5	TRBV20-1	-	CSARSQGFWETQYF	TGCAGTGCTAGGAGTCAGGGGTTTTGGGAGACCCAGTACTTC
-	TRBJ1-1	TRBV7-9	-	CAERFFEDTEAFF	TGTGCCGAGAGGTTTTTTGAGGACACTGAAGCTTTCTTT
few	TRBJ1-1	TRBV28	-	CASRPLTGRAFF	TGTGCCAGCAGACCCCTCACAGGGAGGGCTTTCTTT
few	TRBJ2-1	TRBV5-1	TRBD1	CASGQASSYNEQFF	TGCGCCAGCGGACAGGCGTCCTCCTACAATGAGCAGTTCTTC
-	TRBJ2-7	TRBV29-1	-	CSATGRSGFEQYF	TGCAGCGCGACAGGACGCAGTGGCTTCGAGCAGTACTTC
many	TRBJ1-4	TRBV7-9	TRBD1	CASSPDRANEKLFF	TGTGCCAGCAGCCCGGACAGGGCGAATGAAAAACTGTTTTTT
-	TRBJ2-5	TRBV2	TRBD1	CASRGQGEETQYF	TGTGCCAGCAGGGGACAGGGGGAAGAGACCCAGTACTTC
-	TRBJ2-5	TRBV6-5	-	CASSYSGNRKETQYF	TGTGCCAGCAGTTACTCGGGAAACAGGAAAGAGACCCAGTACTTC
few	TRBJ2-7	TRBV5-1	TRBD1	CASRGQGDPYEQYF	TGCGCCAGCAGAGGACAGGGCGATCCCTACGAGCAGTACTTC
-	TRBJ2-1	TRBV4-1	TRBD2	CASSQAGGPGSRHNEQFF	TGCGCCAGCAGCCAAGCGGGAGGACCTGGTAGCCGACACAATGAGCAGTTCTTC
-	TRBJ1-1	TRBV20-1	TRBD1	CSARVAGGVNTEAFF	TGCAGTGCTAGAGTGGCAGGGGGCGTGAACACTGAAGCTTTCTTT
many	TRBJ2-7	TRBV5-1	-	CASSLVLDTSYEQYF	TGCGCCAGCAGCTTGGTCCTAGACACATCCTACGAGCAGTACTTC